Listed below are T cell receptor beta chains from one sample, sequenced in a study of radiation and T cells in renal cell carcinoma. Some clones are missing from TCRdb's copy, which holds only in-frame ones; the method was immunoSEQ multiplex PCR. The profile shows about 130,000 clones, around nine tenths of them singletons. This specimen consisted of blood, obtained from a patient whose treatment included radiotherapy and nephrectomy. The receptors shown here come from a woman between 45 and 60 years old with renal cell carcinoma. CDR3s include the opening cysteine and the closing phenylalanine or tryptophan. A D gene is named only where the DNA matches it firmly. Clone size, where shown, is once, few, many, or a class for clones that have expanded.

cdr3_aa	cdr3_nt	v_call	d_call	clone_size	j_call
CASSFDRRVDTQYF	TGTGCCAGCAGTTTCGACAGGAGGGTCGATACGCAGTATTTT	TRBV28	.	.	TRBJ2-3
CASSHINEQFF	TGCGCCAGCAGTCACATCAATGAGCAGTTCTTC	TRBV4-1	.	few	TRBJ2-1
CASSSTGVFATQYF	TGTGCCAGCTCATCTACAGGGGTTTTTGCTACGCAGTATTTT	TRBV18	TRBD1	.	TRBJ2-3
CASSKGLAANTGELFF	TGTGCCAGCAGTAAGGGGCTAGCGGCGAACACCGGGGAGCTGTTTTTT	TRBV9	TRBD2	.	TRBJ2-2
CASSLLGNGNTEAFF	TGCGCCAGCAGCTTGTTGGGTAATGGAAACACTGAAGCTTTCTTT	TRBV5-1	.	few	TRBJ1-1
CASSGRLASYEQYF	TGTGCCAGCAGCGGGAGACTAGCCTCCTACGAGCAGTACTTC	TRBV6-1	TRBD2	.	TRBJ2-7
CAISKDGGIYNEQFF	TGTGCCATCAGTAAGGACGGAGGAATCTACAATGAGCAGTTCTTC	TRBV10-3	.	many	TRBJ2-1
CASSEIRENTEAFF	TGCGCCAGCAGTGAGATCAGGGAGAACACTGAAGCTTTCTTT	TRBV10-2	.	.	TRBJ1-1
CASSSPGQSYEQYF	TGTGCCAGCAGCTCCCCCGGACAGTCCTACGAGCAGTACTTC	TRBV28	.	.	TRBJ2-7
CASSVTNTEAFF	TGTGCCAGCTCGGTGACGAACACTGAAGCTTTCTTT	TRBV18	.	.	TRBJ1-1
CASSLGGGLRNQPQHF	TGTGCCAGCAGCCTAGGGGGTGGCTTGCGCAATCAGCCCCAGCATTTT	TRBV7-2	.	.	TRBJ1-5
CASSRAGAEQYF	TGCGCCAGCAGCCGGGCGGGGGCCGAGCAGTACTTC	TRBV5-1	.	few	TRBJ2-7
CASREGGISGEQYF	TGTGCCAGCAGGGAAGGGGGTATTTCGGGGGAGCAGTACTTC	TRBV6-1	.	.	TRBJ2-7
CASSQQPVGTVVQPQHF	TGCGCCAGCAGCCAACAACCAGTCGGGACAGTAGTCCAGCCCCAGCATTTT	TRBV4-1	TRBD1	once	TRBJ1-5
CASSRFGRNTIYF	TGTGCCAGCAGCCGCTTCGGTAGGAACACCATATATTTT	TRBV28	.	.	TRBJ1-3
CASAPVGAIEETQYF	TGTGCCAGTGCCCCCGTGGGGGCTATTGAGGAGACCCAGTACTTC	TRBV19	.	.	TRBJ2-5
CASRRDTHQPQHF	TGTGCCTCCCGCCGGGACACCCATCAGCCCCAGCATTTT	TRBV19	.	.	TRBJ1-5
CASSIAANTEAFF	TGTGCCAGTAGTATTGCGGCGAACACTGAAGCTTTCTTT	TRBV19	.	once	TRBJ1-1
CASSATPDRGYKNIQYF	TGTGCCAGCAGCGCAACCCCCGACAGGGGGTACAAAAACATTCAGTACTTC	TRBV9	TRBD1	.	TRBJ2-4
CASSPGNSPLHF	TGTGCCAGCAGTCCGGGAAATTCACCCCTCCACTTT	TRBV2	.	.	TRBJ1-6
CASSPPDERASYGYTF	TGTGCCAGCAGCCCCCCCGATGAGCGGGCTTCCTATGGCTACACCTTC	TRBV9	.	.	TRBJ1-2
CASSWGTGENSEAFF	TGTGCCAGCAGCTGGGGGACAGGGGAGAACTCTGAAGCTTTCTTT	TRBV5-6	TRBD1	.	TRBJ1-1
CASSSLGVYGYTF	TGCGCCAGCAGCTCACTAGGGGTCTATGGCTACACCTTC	TRBV5-1	.	.	TRBJ1-2
CASSLGGGLGTEAFF	TGTGCCAGTTCTTTGGGCGGGGGGCTGGGCACTGAAGCTTTCTTT	TRBV19	.	.	TRBJ1-1
CASRGLENTGELFF	TGTGCCAGCAGGGGTTTAGAGAACACCGGGGAGCTGTTTTTT	TRBV2	.	.	TRBJ2-2
CASSLVGGGAKNIQYF	TGTGCCAGCAGCTTAGTGGGGGGCGGGGCCAAAAACATTCAGTACTTC	TRBV7-2	.	.	TRBJ2-4
CSARGGPGTYGQYF	TGCAGCGCTCGCGGGGGACCAGGGACCTACGGGCAGTACTTC	TRBV29-1	TRBD2	.	TRBJ2-7
CASSLDPLAGRETQYF	TGTGCCAGCAGCTTAGACCCCCTAGCGGGAAGGGAGACCCAGTACTTC	TRBV7-2	TRBD2	.	TRBJ2-5
CASSPVQGRKNTEAFF	TGTGCCAGCTCACCCGTACAGGGCCGTAAGAACACTGAAGCTTTCTTT	TRBV18	.	.	TRBJ1-1
CASTLGTGEGLYGYTF	TGTGCCAGCACCCTCGGGACAGGGGAAGGGCTCTATGGCTACACCTTC	TRBV9	TRBD1	.	TRBJ1-2
CASSEFGGGAFYNEQFF	TGTGCCAGCAGTGAATTTGGCGGGGGTGCTTTCTACAATGAGCAGTTCTTC	TRBV6-1	TRBD2	.	TRBJ2-1
CASSFSSETPYF	TGTGCCAGCAGCTTCTCCAGTGAGACTCCGTACTTC	TRBV5-4	.	.	TRBJ2-5
CASSLDRSQETQYF	TGTGCCAGCAGTCTGGACCGTTCTCAAGAGACCCAGTACTTC	TRBV6-1	.	.	TRBJ2-5
CASSLEGGYGYTF	TGTGCCAGCAGCTTAGAGGGGGGATATGGCTACACCTTC	TRBV7-2	.	.	TRBJ1-2
CASRGNSENEQFF	TGTGCCAGCAGAGGGAATTCGGAGAATGAGCAGTTCTTC	TRBV6-5	.	once	TRBJ2-1
CASSAGEVEAFF	TGTGCCAGCAGCGCGGGGGAGGTAGAAGCTTTCTTT	TRBV13	.	.	TRBJ1-1
CAWSVGNTIYF	TGTGCCTGGAGTGTAGGAAACACCATATATTTT	TRBV30	.	.	TRBJ1-3
CASSVISGTPDTQYF	TGTGCCAGCAGCGTAATATCGGGTACGCCAGATACGCAGTATTTT	TRBV9	.	.	TRBJ2-3
CASSRRGGGELFF	TGTGCCAGCAGCCGGCGAGGGGGCGGGGAGCTGTTTTTT	TRBV11-2	.	.	TRBJ2-2
CASSERRVTQYF	TGTGCCAGCAGTGAAAGGCGAGTGACCCAGTACTTC	TRBV2	.	.	TRBJ2-5
CASSLWGVPGANVLTF	TGTGCCAGCAGCTTATGGGGGGTGCCTGGGGCCAACGTCCTGACTTTC	TRBV7-2	.	few	TRBJ2-6
CASSQAGGTIKYEQFF	TGTGCCAGCAGCCAAGCGGGGGGAACCATTAAATATGAGCAGTTCTTC	TRBV14	TRBD2	.	TRBJ2-1
CASSPTGSYEQYF	TGTGCCAGCAGCCCCACAGGTTCCTACGAGCAGTACTTC	TRBV6-5	.	.	TRBJ2-7
CASSFPQGQETQYF	TGTGCCAGCAGCTTCCCACAGGGACAAGAGACCCAGTACTTC	TRBV5-4	.	few	TRBJ2-5
CASNRQGGQYNEQFF	TGTGCCAGCAACAGACAGGGAGGCCAATACAATGAGCAGTTCTTC	TRBV27	.	.	TRBJ2-1
CASSPPGETQYF	TGTGCCAGCAGCCCCCCAGGGGAGACCCAGTACTTC	TRBV7-3	.	.	TRBJ2-5
CASSLQGTGGDTQYF	TGCGCCAGCAGCTTGCAAGGGACAGGGGGAGATACGCAGTATTTT	TRBV5-1	TRBD1	.	TRBJ2-3
CASSLGRGSSYNSPLHF	TGTGCCAGCAGCTTAGGTCGTGGGAGCTCCTATAATTCACCCCTCCACTTT	TRBV7-2	.	.	TRBJ1-6
CASKDYRTYNEQFF	TGCGCCAGCAAGGACTACCGAACCTACAATGAGCAGTTCTTC	TRBV5-1	.	.	TRBJ2-1
CASSPPSGTDTQYF	TGTGCCAGCTCACCTCCTTCAGGCACAGATACGCAGTATTTT	TRBV18	.	.	TRBJ2-3
CASSGRARGFSYEQYF	TGTGCCAGCAGTGGCCGGGCCCGGGGCTTCTCCTACGAGCAGTACTTC	TRBV6-7	.	.	TRBJ2-7
CASSPPKWVTSTDTQYF	TGTGCCAGCAGCCCACCCAAATGGGTTACTAGCACAGATACGCAGTATTTT	TRBV9	.	.	TRBJ2-3
CASSVPEGLREQYF	TGTGCCAGCAGTGTACCCGAGGGGCTGAGGGAGCAGTACTTC	TRBV28	.	.	TRBJ2-7
CASSYQNVQENTEAFF	TGTGCCAGCAGTTACCAGAACGTGCAGGAGAACACTGAAGCTTTCTTT	TRBV6-5	.	.	TRBJ1-1
CASSEGTGRDTQYF	TGTGCCAGCAGTGAAGGGACAGGGAGAGATACGCAGTATTTT	TRBV6-5	TRBD1	.	TRBJ2-3
CASSARTGIDNSPLHF	TGTGCCAGCAGTGCACGGACAGGGATCGATAATTCACCCCTCCACTTT	TRBV6-1	TRBD1	.	TRBJ1-6
CASSEWANEQYF	TGTGCCAGCAGTGAATGGGCTAATGAGCAGTACTTC	TRBV6-1	.	.	TRBJ2-7
CASSVGTGVYEQYF	TGTGCCAGCAGCGTAGGAACAGGGGTCTACGAGCAGTACTTC	TRBV9	TRBD1	.	TRBJ2-7